This T cell receptor (beta chain) originates from a study of T cell clonality in common variable immunodeficiency. Findings and limits, study-wide: TCRbeta clonality was increased in CVID versus healthy controls. Shared TCRbeta clones were fewer between CVID subjects than controls.

The sample holds many counts of this clone. Its antigen is currently unknown. The read is 3 residues too short to cover the CDR3 end, so that end is filled in from the germline J gene. Sequencing used immunoSEQ multiplex PCR; TCRdb keeps in-frame clones, though not all of them. The sample contains over 35,000 clones, none occurring once; about 0.7% lies in the top ten. V was clipped by 3 bases and J by 7 bases, with 16 bases between them. The CDR3 is 14 amino acids. Germline V gives CDR1 DFQATT, CDR2 SNEGSKA (reference sequence). Material: peripheral blood mononuclear cells. This sequence joins TRBV20-1 and TRBJ2-1; TRBD2 is a possible D gene (6 bases). This TCR came from a person aged 18-70 years in good health. The CDR3 sequence: CSARSTRGWNEQFF. Incomplete CDR3 DNA: TGCAGTGCTAGGTCGACCCGGGGGTGGAATGAG.